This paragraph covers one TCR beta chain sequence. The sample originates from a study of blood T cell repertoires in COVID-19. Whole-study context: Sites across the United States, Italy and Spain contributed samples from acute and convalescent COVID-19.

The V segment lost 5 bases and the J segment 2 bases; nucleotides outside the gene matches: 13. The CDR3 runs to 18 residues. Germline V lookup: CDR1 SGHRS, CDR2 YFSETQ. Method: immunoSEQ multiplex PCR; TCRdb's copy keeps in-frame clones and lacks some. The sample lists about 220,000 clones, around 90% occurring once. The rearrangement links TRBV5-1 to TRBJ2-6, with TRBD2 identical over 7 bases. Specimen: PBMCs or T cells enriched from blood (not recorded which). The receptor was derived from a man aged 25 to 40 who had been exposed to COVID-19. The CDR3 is CASRRLGGDLAGANVLTF. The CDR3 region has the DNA TGCGCCAGCAGAAGGCTTGGGGGGGACCTGGCTGGGGCCAACGTCCTGACTTTC.